This T cell receptor (beta chain) was sequenced during a study of blood T cell repertoires in COVID-19. Looking at the study overall: There were acute and convalescent COVID-19 samples, and they came from the United States, Italy and Spain. Nucleic acid was either cDNA or gDNA, and it came from T cells, B-cell-depleted T cells, or PBMCs.

V lost 4 bases and J lost 2, with 14 bases in between. CDR3 length equals 15 residues. Germline V gives CDR1 SGHRS, CDR2 YFSETQ. In the authors' workflow: For nucleated cells, counts were estimated from reference gene primer amplification. Repertoires were generated with immunoSEQ multiplex PCR, while TCRdb's copy carries only in-frame clones and drops some. V, J and clone size reflect that table, while D and trimming were determined from the DNA. This sample has fewer than 150,000 clones; roughly 84% occur once, and the top ten carry around 12%. The receptor comes from a woman aged 25 to 39 who had recovered from COVID-19. Material: peripheral blood. The V call is TRBV5-1, the J call TRBJ2-3; D possibly corresponds to TRBD2 (5 bases). The CDR3 protein is CASSPLLGDTDTQYF. CDR3 bases: TGCGCCAGCAGCCCCCTTTTGGGAGACACAGATACGCAGTATTTT.